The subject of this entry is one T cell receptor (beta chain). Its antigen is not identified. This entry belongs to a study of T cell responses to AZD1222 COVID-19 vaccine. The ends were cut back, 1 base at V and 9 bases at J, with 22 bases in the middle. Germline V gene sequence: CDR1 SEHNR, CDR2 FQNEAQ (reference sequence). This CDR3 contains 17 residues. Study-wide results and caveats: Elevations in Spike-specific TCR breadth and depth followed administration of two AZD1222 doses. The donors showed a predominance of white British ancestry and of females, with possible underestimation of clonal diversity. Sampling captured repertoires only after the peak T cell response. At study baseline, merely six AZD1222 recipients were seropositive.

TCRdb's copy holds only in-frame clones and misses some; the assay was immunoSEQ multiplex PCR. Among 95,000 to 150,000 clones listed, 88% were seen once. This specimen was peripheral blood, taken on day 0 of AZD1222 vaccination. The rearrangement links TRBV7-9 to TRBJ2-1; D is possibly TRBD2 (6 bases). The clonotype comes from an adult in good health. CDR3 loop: CASSLGGDSRSGGEQFF. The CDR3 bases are TGTGCCAGCAGCTTAGGAGGGGACTCACGTAGTGGGGGTGAGCAGTTCTTC.